This section outlines one T cell receptor (beta chain) sequence together with its context. Under the authors' procedure: Amplification from reference gene primers served as the basis for estimated nucleated cell counts. Data came from immunoSEQ multiplex PCR; TCRdb stores just in-frame clones and leaves some out. V and J calls and clone size are copied from that table; D and trimming were computed from the DNA. The sample lists a few hundred thousand clones, 82% occurring once. The data are from a study of blood T cell repertoires in COVID-19. The overall study: Samples of COVID-19 (acute and convalescent) were obtained from the United States, Italy and Spain. PBMCs, B-cell-depleted T cells, or T cells provided the cDNA or gDNA that made up the material.

Sequences were obtained from peripheral blood. This receptor was taken from a woman aged 18-29 years with acute or convalescent COVID-19.

Here the CDR3 reads CASSLRWGGSGYEQYF. The CDR3 DNA follows: TGTGCCAGCAGTTTACGATGGGGGGGTTCGGGCTACGAGCAGTACTTC. V usage is TRBV27 and J usage is TRBJ2-7; 7 nucleotides line up with TRBD2. There are 16 residues in the CDR3. V lost 2 bases, J lost 3 bases, and 10 bases stayed unmatched. Germline CDR1 MNHEY, CDR2 SMNVEV (reference sequence).